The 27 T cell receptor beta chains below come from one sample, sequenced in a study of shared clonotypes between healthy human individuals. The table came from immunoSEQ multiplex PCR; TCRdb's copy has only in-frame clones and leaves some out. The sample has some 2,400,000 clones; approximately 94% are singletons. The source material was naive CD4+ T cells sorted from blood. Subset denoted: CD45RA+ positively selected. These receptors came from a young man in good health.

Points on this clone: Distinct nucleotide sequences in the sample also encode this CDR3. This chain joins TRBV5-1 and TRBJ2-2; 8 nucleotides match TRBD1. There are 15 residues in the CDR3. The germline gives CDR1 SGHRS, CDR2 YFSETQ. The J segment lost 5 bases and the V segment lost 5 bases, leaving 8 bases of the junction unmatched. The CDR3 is CASSRGQGGTGELFF. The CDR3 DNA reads TGCGCCAGCAGTCGTGGACAGGGTGGAACCGGGGAGCTGTTTTTT.

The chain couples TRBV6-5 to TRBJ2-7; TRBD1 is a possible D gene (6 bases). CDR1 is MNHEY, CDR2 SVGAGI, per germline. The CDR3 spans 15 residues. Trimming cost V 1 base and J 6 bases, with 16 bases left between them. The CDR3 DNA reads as TGTGCCAGCAGTTACTTGGGGGCTCAAATGGGCGAGCAGTACTTC. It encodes CASSYLGAQMGEQYF.

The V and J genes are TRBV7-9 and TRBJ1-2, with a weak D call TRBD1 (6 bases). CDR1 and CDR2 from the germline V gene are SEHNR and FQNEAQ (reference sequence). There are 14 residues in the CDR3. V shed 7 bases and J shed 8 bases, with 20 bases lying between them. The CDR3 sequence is CASILEQGIRGYTF. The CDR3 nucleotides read TGTGCCAGCATCTTGGAACAGGGAATACGCGGCTACACCTTC.

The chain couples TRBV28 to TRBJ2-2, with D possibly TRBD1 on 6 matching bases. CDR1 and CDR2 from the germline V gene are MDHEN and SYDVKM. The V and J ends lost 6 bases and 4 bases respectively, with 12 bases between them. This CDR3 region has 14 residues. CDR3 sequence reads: CASSLGHFTGELFF. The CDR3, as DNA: TGTGCCAGCAGCTTGGGACACTTCACCGGGGAGCTGTTTTTT.

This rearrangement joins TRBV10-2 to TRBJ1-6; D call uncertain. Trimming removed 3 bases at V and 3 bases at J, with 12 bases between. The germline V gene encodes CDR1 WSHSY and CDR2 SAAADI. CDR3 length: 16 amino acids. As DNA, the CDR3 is TGCGCCAGCAGTGACAGGACGGCGAACTATAATTCACCCCTCCACTTT. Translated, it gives CASSDRTANYNSPLHF.

The CDR3 here is CASSSGSPLHF. For the CDR3, the DNA is TGTGCCAGCAGTAGTGGTTCACCCCTCCACTTT. The chain uses TRBV27 and TRBJ1-6; D unclear. V lost 5 bases to trimming and J lost 9 bases, with 5 bases between them. CDR1 and CDR2 from the germline V gene are MNHEY and SMNVEV (reference sequence). CDR3 length: 11 amino acids.

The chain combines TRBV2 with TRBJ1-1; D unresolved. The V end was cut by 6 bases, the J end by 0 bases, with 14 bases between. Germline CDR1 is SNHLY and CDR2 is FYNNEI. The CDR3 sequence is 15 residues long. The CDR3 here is CASRRREILNTEAFF. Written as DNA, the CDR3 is TGTGCCAGCAGACGGAGGGAGATCTTGAACACTGAAGCTTTCTTT.

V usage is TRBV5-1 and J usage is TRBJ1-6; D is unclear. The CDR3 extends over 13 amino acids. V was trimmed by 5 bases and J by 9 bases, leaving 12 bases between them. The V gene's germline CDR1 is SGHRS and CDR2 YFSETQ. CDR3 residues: CASSNEESSPLHF. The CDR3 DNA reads TGCGCCAGCAGTAACGAAGAAAGTTCACCCCTCCACTTT. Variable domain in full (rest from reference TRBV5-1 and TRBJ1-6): KAGVTQTPRYLIKTRGQQVTLSCSPISGHRSVSWYQQTPGQGLQFLFEYFSETQRNKGNFPGRFSGRQFSNSRSEMNVSTLELGDSALYLCASSNEESSPLHFGNGTRLTVT.

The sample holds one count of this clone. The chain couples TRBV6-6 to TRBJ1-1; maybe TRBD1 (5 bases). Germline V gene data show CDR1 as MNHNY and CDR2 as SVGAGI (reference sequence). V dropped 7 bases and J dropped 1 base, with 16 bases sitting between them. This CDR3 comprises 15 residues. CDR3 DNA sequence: TGTGCCAGCACCGTCGGGGGGATGGGGAACACTGAAGCTTTCTTT. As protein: CASTVGGMGNTEAFF.

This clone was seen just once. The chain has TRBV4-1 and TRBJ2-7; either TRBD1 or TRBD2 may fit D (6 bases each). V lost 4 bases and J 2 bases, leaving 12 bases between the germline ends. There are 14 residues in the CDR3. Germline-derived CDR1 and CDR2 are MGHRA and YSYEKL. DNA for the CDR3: TGCGCCAGCAGCCCGAGGGGGGTAACCTACGAGCAGTACTTC. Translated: CASSPRGVTYEQYF.

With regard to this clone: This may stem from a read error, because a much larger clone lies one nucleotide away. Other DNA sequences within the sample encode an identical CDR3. The CDR3 spells CAWSKETQYF. The CDR3 DNA reads as TGTGCCTGGAGTAAAGAGACCCAGTACTTC. The V and J genes are TRBV30 and TRBJ2-5, with D uncertain. Per germline, CDR1 GTSNPN and CDR2 SVGIG (reference sequence). The V end lost 2 bases, the J end lost 3 bases, and 1 base lay between the germline ends. The CDR3 runs 10 residues.

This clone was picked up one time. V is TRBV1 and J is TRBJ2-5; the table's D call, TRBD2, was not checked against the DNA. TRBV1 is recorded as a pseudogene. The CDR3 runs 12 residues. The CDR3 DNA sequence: TGCACCAGCAGCCTTTGGAGCGGAGCCCAGTACTTC. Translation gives CTSSLWSGAQYF.

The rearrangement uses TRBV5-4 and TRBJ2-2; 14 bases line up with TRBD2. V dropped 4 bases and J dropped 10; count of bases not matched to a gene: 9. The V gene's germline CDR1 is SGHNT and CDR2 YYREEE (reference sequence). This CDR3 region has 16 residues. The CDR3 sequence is CASSRETSGGAVELFF. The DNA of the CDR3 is TGTGCCAGCAGCAGGGAGACTAGCGGGGGGGCCGTGGAGCTGTTTTTT.

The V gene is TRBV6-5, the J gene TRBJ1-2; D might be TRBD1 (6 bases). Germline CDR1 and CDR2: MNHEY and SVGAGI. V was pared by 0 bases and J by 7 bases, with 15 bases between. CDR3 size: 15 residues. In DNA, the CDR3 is TGTGCCAGCAGTTACTCCTCCGGGACAACGACTGGCTACACCTTC. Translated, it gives CASSYSSGTTTGYTF.

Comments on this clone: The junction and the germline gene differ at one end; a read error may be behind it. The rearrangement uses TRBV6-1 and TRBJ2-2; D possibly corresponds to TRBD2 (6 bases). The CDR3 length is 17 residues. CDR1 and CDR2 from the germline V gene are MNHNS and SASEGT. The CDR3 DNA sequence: TGTGCCAGCAGTGATTGGTCCAGGACTATGAACGCCGGGGAGCTGTTTTTT. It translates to CASSDWSRTMNAGELFF.

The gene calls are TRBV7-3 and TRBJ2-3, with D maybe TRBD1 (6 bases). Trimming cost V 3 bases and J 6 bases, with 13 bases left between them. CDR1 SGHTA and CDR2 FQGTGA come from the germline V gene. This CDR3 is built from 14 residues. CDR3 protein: CASSLNTGRDTQYF. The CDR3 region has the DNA TGTGCCAGCAGCTTGAACACAGGGCGGGATACGCAGTATTTT.

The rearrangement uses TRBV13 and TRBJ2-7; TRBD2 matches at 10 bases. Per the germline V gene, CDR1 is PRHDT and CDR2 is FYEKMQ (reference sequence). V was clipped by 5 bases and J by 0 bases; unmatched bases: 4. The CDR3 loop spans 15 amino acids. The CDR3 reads CASSQTSGTSYEQYF. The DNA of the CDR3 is TGTGCCAGCAGCCAAACTAGCGGGACCTCCTACGAGCAGTACTTC.

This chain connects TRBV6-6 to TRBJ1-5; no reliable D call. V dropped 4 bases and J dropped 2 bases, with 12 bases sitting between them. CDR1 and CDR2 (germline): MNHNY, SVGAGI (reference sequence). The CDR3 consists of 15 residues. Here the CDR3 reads CASSFDTRGNQPQHF. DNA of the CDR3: TGTGCCAGCAGTTTCGACACCCGCGGCAATCAGCCCCAGCATTTT.

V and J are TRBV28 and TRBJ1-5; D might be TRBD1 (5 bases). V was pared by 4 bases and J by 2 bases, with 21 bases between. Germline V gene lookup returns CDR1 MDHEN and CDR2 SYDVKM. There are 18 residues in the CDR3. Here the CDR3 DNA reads TGTGCCAGCAGTTGGGGGGGAAGGGCCGGTTCGGGCAATCAGCCCCAGCATTTT. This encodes CASSWGGRAGSGNQPQHF.

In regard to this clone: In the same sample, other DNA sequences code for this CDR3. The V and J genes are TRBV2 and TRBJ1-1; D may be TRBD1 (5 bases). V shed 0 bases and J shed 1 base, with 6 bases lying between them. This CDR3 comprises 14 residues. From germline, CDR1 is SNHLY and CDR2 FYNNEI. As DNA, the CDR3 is TGTGCCAGCAGTGAAGCGGGGCCGAACACTGAAGCTTTCTTT. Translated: CASSEAGPNTEAFF.

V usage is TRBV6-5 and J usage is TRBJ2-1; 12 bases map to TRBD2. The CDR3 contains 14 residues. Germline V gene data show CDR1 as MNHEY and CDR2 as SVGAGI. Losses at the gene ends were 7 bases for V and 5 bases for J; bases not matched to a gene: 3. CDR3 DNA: TGTGCCAGCAAAGGACTAGCGGGGAACAATGAGCAGTTCTTC. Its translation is CASKGLAGNNEQFF.

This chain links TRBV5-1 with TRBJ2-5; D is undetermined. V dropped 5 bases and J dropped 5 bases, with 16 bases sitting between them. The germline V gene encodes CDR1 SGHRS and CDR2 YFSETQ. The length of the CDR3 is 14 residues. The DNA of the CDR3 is TGCGCCAGCAGGGGGTCCATGTTGGCGGAGACCCAGTACTTC. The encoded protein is CASRGSMLAETQYF.

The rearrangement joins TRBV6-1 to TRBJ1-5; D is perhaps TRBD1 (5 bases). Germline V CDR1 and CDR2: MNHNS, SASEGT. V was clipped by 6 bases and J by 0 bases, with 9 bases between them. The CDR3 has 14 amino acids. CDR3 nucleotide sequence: TGTGCCAGCAGAACGACAGTTAGCAATCAGCCCCAGCATTTT. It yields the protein CASRTTVSNQPQHF.

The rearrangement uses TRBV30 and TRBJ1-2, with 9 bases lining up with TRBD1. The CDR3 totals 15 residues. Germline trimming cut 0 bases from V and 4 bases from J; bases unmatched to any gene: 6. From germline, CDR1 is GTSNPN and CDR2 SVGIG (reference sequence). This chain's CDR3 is CAWSVQGAVSYGYTF. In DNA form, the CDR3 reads TGTGCCTGGAGTGTACAGGGGGCGGTAAGCTATGGCTACACCTTC.

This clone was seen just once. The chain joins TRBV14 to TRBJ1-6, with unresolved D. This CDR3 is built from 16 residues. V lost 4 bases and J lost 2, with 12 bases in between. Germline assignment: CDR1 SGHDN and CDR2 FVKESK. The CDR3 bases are TGTGCCAGCAGCCCGGGTGGGTGGACCTATAATTCACCCCTCCACTTT. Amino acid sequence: CASSPGGWTYNSPLHF.

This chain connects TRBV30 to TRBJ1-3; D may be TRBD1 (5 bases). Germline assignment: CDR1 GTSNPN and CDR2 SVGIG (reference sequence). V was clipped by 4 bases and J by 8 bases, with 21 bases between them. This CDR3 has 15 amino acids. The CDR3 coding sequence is TGTGCCTGGAACGTTGTTACAGGTCGACGGCACACCATATATTTT. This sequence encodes CAWNVVTGRRHTIYF.

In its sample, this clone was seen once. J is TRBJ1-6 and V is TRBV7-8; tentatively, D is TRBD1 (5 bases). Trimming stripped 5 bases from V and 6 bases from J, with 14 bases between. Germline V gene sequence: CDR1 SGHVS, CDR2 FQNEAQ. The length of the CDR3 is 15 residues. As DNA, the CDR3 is TGTGCCAGCAGCCTAAGGGGCGGCCTTAATTCACCCCTCCACTTT. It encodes CASSLRGGLNSPLHF.